These 25 T cell receptor beta chains share one sample of origin, sequenced in a study of blood T cell repertoires in COVID-19 (dated by TCRdb to the early 2020s). Libraries came from the immunoSEQ multiplex PCR assay. Imported from immuneACCESS, the table was reduced by TCRdb to in-frame sequences with V and J called. These copies leave out some clones; in studies compared against another copy, an unresolved V gene accounts for under half, and the cause of the remainder is not known. A total of approximately 530,000 clones appear in this sample, about 89% of them only once. The ten largest clones capture roughly 8% of the sample. The sample taken for sequencing was peripheral blood. The receptor set was obtained from a woman between 50 and 59 years old with COVID-19, enrolled during active disease.

Written as DNA, the CDR3 is TGTGCCAGCAGCCGTCTCCGGACAGCCTATGGCTACACCTTC. It specifies CASSRLRTAYGYTF. The rearrangement joins TRBV28 to TRBJ1-2; possible D gene TRBD1, 6 bases. The CDR3 runs 14 residues. The V gene lost 6 bases and the J gene lost 4 bases, with 15 bases spanning the gap. Germline V gene data show CDR1 as MDHEN and CDR2 as SYDVKM.

This clone was detected only once. The chain recombines TRBV19 with TRBJ1-3, with 7 positions matching TRBD1. The ends lost 5 bases at V and 0 bases at J; junction bases unmatched: 7. Germline V gene sequence: CDR1 LNHDA, CDR2 SQIVND (reference sequence). The CDR3 contains 16 residues. The CDR3 reads CASSLGQPYSGNTIYF. Here the CDR3 DNA reads TGTGCCAGTAGTTTGGGACAGCCATACTCTGGAAACACCATATATTTT.

The table lists this clone with a few counts. The chain carries TRBV9 and TRBJ1-6, with TRBD1 matching over 7 bases. Germline V CDR1 and CDR2: SGDLS, YYNGEE. The CDR3 spans 16 residues. V lost 3 bases to trimming and J lost 10 bases; unmatched junction nucleotides: 13. Written as DNA, the CDR3 is TGTGCCAGCAGCGAAACCATCCAGGGGGTTGGGTCACCCCTCCACTTT. Translating it yields CASSETIQGVGSPLHF.

The gene calls are TRBV18 and TRBJ2-1; D not certain. This CDR3 is built from 12 residues. With 4 bases removed from V and 5 bases from J, the gap between germline ends came to 6 bases. CDR1 is KGHSH, CDR2 LQKENI, per germline. This CDR3 reads CASSLSDNEQFF. In DNA, the CDR3 is TGTGCCAGCTCACTATCAGACAATGAGCAGTTCTTC.

The genes are TRBV2 and TRBJ2-7, with D perhaps TRBD2 (6 bases). The germline gives CDR1 SNHLY, CDR2 FYNNEI. CDR3 length: 16 amino acids. Trimming stripped 2 bases from V and 3 bases from J, with 17 bases between. The CDR3 here is CASSEPTGTPHYEQYF. Written as DNA, the CDR3 is TGTGCCAGCAGTGAACCAACCGGGACTCCTCACTACGAGCAGTACTTC.

CDR3 DNA: TGTGCCAGCAGGAAAAGGGACAGCCCTGGCGGCTACACCTTC. Translated, it gives CASRKRDSPGGYTF. The rearrangement links TRBV21-1 to TRBJ1-2; the table's D call of TRBD1 was not tested on the DNA. TRBV21-1 is shown as a pseudogene. The CDR3 runs 14 residues.

The chain joins TRBV6-6 to TRBJ1-5; 9 bases map to TRBD1. There are 15 residues in the CDR3. With V trimmed by 7 bases and J by 1 base, 5 bases remained unmatched. Germline V gives CDR1 MNHNY, CDR2 SVGAGI (reference sequence). The CDR3 here is CASISGQGSNQPQHF. The DNA of the CDR3 is TGTGCCAGCATCTCGGGACAGGGAAGCAATCAGCCCCAGCATTTT.

A few counts support this clone. The same CDR3 can be traced to other DNA sequences in this sample. This chain links TRBV12-3 or TRBV12-4 with TRBJ1-6; D is ambiguous. This CDR3 has 12 amino acids. V shed 4 bases and J shed 4 bases, with 2 bases lying between them. The CDR3 DNA reads as TGTGCCAGCAGTTCATATAATTCACCCCTCCACTTT. Residues: CASSSYNSPLHF.

The CDR3 protein is CASTGGYGNSPLHF. DNA of the CDR3: TGTGCCAGCACAGGGGGCTATGGTAATTCACCCCTCCACTTT. This chain links TRBV2 with TRBJ1-6; 8 bases align to TRBD1. Germline V CDR1 and CDR2: SNHLY, FYNNEI. The CDR3 length is 14 residues. V lost 7 bases to trimming and J lost 6 bases; unmatched junction nucleotides: 5. The full variable domain, rest sourced from reference TRBV2 and TRBJ1-6, is EPEVTQTPSHQVTQMGQEVILRCVPISNHLYFYWYRQILGQKVEFLVSFYNNEISEKSEIFDDQFSVERPDGSNFTLKIRSTKLEDSAMYFCASTGGYGNSPLHFGNGTRLTVT.

V is TRBV30 and J is TRBJ1-6; 9 bases fit TRBD1. J gave up 9 bases and V 3 bases, and 3 bases lay outside the gene matches. This CDR3 has 13 amino acids. Germline CDR1 is GTSNPN and CDR2 is SVGIG (reference sequence). The CDR3 loop reads CAWSRDRVSPLHF. The CDR3 DNA follows: TGTGCCTGGAGCCGGGACAGGGTTTCACCCCTCCACTTT.

The chain combines TRBV5-4 with TRBJ2-1; 7 nucleotides align to TRBD2. CDR1 and CDR2 (germline): SGHNT, YYREEE (reference sequence). The CDR3 totals 15 residues. J was trimmed by 3 bases and V by 0 bases; bases with no gene match: 3. DNA of the CDR3: TGTGCCAGCAGCTTGGAACTAGCGTTCTACAATGAGCAGTTCTTC. Residues: CASSLELAFYNEQFF.

The chain couples TRBV27 to TRBJ1-2; 7 bases agree with TRBD1. J gave up 7 bases and V 5 bases, and 13 bases lay outside the gene matches. The germline V gene encodes CDR1 MNHEY and CDR2 SMNVEV (reference sequence). The CDR3 runs 15 residues. As DNA, the CDR3 is TGTGCCAGCAGTCTGATTTGGACAGGCGAGGGTGGCTACACCTTC. Its translation: CASSLIWTGEGGYTF.

The chain has TRBV5-4 and TRBJ1-1; D may be TRBD1 (5 bases). The CDR3 loop spans 15 amino acids. Trimming removed 5 bases at V and 0 bases at J, with 14 bases between. Germline CDR1 SGHNT, CDR2 YYREEE (reference sequence). CDR3 nucleotides: TGTGCCAGCAGTCCGGTAAGGGGTGTGAACACTGAAGCTTTCTTT. Translated, it gives CASSPVRGVNTEAFF.

Only one count was recorded for this clone. V and J are TRBV2 and TRBJ2-1; 8 bases match TRBD2. The CDR3 extends over 14 amino acids. Germline-derived CDR1 and CDR2 are SNHLY and FYNNEI. The J segment lost 5 bases and the V segment lost 8 bases, leaving 8 bases of the junction unmatched. The CDR3 sequence is CASGAGALNNEQFF. The CDR3 DNA is TGTGCCAGCGGAGCGGGGGCCTTGAACAATGAGCAGTTCTTC.

The chain joins TRBV5-6 to TRBJ2-2; D is undetermined. The CDR3 covers 14 residues. The V gene lost 4 bases and the J gene lost 6 bases, with 13 bases spanning the gap. Germline CDR1 is SGHDT and CDR2 is YYEEEE. CDR3 coding DNA: TGTGCCAGCAGCCCGGGTCGAGATGCCGGGGAGCTGTTTTTT. Protein product: CASSPGRDAGELFF.

The rearrangement joins TRBV9 to TRBJ2-1, with 7 bases aligning to TRBD2. The CDR3 contains 13 residues. V lost 2 bases, J lost 6 bases, and 2 bases stayed unmatched. Germline CDR1 SGDLS, CDR2 YYNGEE. CDR3 sequence: CASSVTSSNEQFF. The CDR3 bases are TGTGCCAGCAGCGTGACTAGCAGCAATGAGCAGTTCTTC.

This rearrangement joins TRBV7-8 to TRBJ2-4; D gene uncertain. V was clipped by 5 bases and J by 3 bases, with 5 bases between them. The CDR3 is made up of 12 amino acids. Looked up from germline, CDR1 is SGHVS and CDR2 is FQNEAQ. As DNA, the CDR3 is TGTGCCAGCAGCCCCAGCAAAAACATTCAGTACTTC. Encoded protein: CASSPSKNIQYF.

The genes are TRBV19 and TRBJ2-7; D perhaps matches TRBD1 (5 bases). CDR1 LNHDA and CDR2 SQIVND come from the germline V gene (reference sequence). The V gene lost 5 bases and the J gene lost 2 bases, with 16 bases spanning the gap. The CDR3 loop spans 15 amino acids. CDR3 bases: TGTGCCAGTAGTGTAACTTGGGGCGCCCCCTACGAGCAGTACTTC. This translates into CASSVTWGAPYEQYF.

V gene TRBV6-5 combines with J gene TRBJ1-4, with 11 bases aligning to TRBD1. The ends lost 11 bases at V and 7 bases at J; junction bases unmatched: 9. CDR3 size: 14 residues. Germline V CDR1 and CDR2: MNHEY, SVGAGI. CDR3 nucleotide sequence: TGTGCCGGGGGACAGGGGGTCTCGGTTGAAAAACTGTTTTTT. It is translated as CAGGQGVSVEKLFF.

V is TRBV4-1 and J is TRBJ1-3; TRBD1 matches at 10 bases. This CDR3 is 17 amino acids long. V lost 0 bases and J lost 8; bases outside the gene matches: 10. The germline CDR1 and CDR2 sequences are MGHRA and YSYEKL. CDR3 residues: CASSQDGTGVPRDTIYF. The CDR3 DNA reads as TGCGCCAGCAGCCAAGATGGGACAGGGGTCCCCCGGGACACCATATATTTT.

This chain links TRBV18 with TRBJ2-5, with TRBD1 matching 9 bases. Germline CDR1 KGHSH, CDR2 LQKENI. The CDR3 has 14 amino acids. V lost 0 bases to trimming and J lost 6 bases; unmatched junction nucleotides: 2. The CDR3 here is CASSPPTGGKTQYF. The CDR3 DNA reads as TGTGCCAGCTCACCACCGACAGGGGGAAAGACCCAGTACTTC.

This clone appeared a single time. This chain connects TRBV7-9 to TRBJ2-1, with a weak D call TRBD1 (5 bases). Germline V gene lookup returns CDR1 SEHNR and CDR2 FQNEAQ (reference sequence). The CDR3 is 15 amino acids. The ends were cut back, 5 bases at V and 8 bases at J, with 19 bases in the middle. CDR3 nucleotide sequence: TGTGCCAGCAGCCCTCCACAGGAAACCAAATATGAGCAGTTCTTC. Its translation is CASSPPQETKYEQFF.

The CDR3 protein is CASSGTHLRQGRGNTIYF. In DNA, the CDR3 is TGTGCCAGCAGCGGCACCCACTTACGACAGGGTAGGGGAAACACCATATATTTT. The chain joins TRBV7-9 to TRBJ1-3; 7 nucleotides align to TRBD1. From germline, CDR1 is SEHNR and CDR2 FQNEAQ (reference sequence). This CDR3 contains 18 residues. Losses at the gene ends were 5 bases for V and 4 bases for J; bases not matched to a gene: 17.

This clone showed up just once. In nucleotides, the CDR3 is TGCAGTGCTGGTATCGGGCGGGATGCTTTCTTT. This encodes CSAGIGRDAFF. The gene calls are TRBV20-1 and TRBJ1-1; D is unclear. Germline assignment: CDR1 DFQATT and CDR2 SNEGSKA (reference sequence). The CDR3 extends over 11 amino acids. Deletions cut 5 bases from V and 11 bases from J, with 15 bases between.

This clone has only one observation. The chain has TRBV19 and TRBJ1-1, with D perhaps TRBD1 (5 bases). V lost 6 bases to trimming and J lost 4 bases, with 9 bases between them. Germline-derived CDR1 and CDR2 are LNHDA and SQIVND (reference sequence). This CDR3 region has 12 residues. CDR3 DNA sequence: TGTGCCAGTAGATCAGGGTCCACTGAAGCTTTCTTT. Its translation is CASRSGSTEAFF.